This T cell receptor beta chain was captured by sequencing in a study of blood T cells in healthy people across ages. For every donor, a draw yielded around 9.4 milliliters of peripheral blood. Total RNA was extracted at no less than 5.5 micrograms per sample. Germline-derived CDR1 and CDR2 are MGHDK and SYGVNS. This CDR3 contains 15 residues. J gave up 6 bases and V 6 bases, and 7 bases lay outside the gene matches. Through a sample-barcoded 5' primer and a J-beta primer mix, a second PCR was run for roughly 6 to 12 cycles. TCRdb re-derived calls from the 5' RACE reads in MiXCR, one entry per CDR3 protein. The repertoire holds 750,000 or so distinct CDR3 sequences, with 25% as singletons. The same specimen was also included in a second study, on T cells of mothers and their children.

Sequenced material: blood. The source is a boy between 10 and 17 years old in good health. This rearrangement joins TRBV25-1 to TRBJ1-4; TRBD1 aligns across 10 bases. The CDR3: CASSEPGQGYEKLFF. The CDR3 DNA follows: TGTGCCAGCAGCGAACCGGGACAGGGGTATGAAAAACTGTTTTTT.